This TCR beta chain was captured in a study of blood T cell repertoires in COVID-19 (dated by TCRdb to about 2020). At the level of the whole study: Samples covering the acute and convalescent phases of COVID-19 were provided by collaborators in the United States, Italy and Spain. The material from the prospective study consisted of cDNA or gDNA derived from T cells, B-cell-depleted T cells, or PBMCs. Subjects who had been exposed to COVID-19, were actively infected with it, or had recovered from it provided the deeply sampled blood TCRbeta repertoires that made up the dataset. A freely available public database, intended as a resource for researchers studying the immune response to SARS-CoV-2, is where the repertoires were released. Samples were obtained from the ongoing ImmuneRACE study (first 160 participants) and from 1,254 subjects provided by 6 global collaborators. Sample metadata almost always included a de-identified subject ID, COVID-19 status, age in years and sex. Where available, HLA class I and class II types were taken from metadata supplied by the sample provider and were not determined by assay-based typing. Paper-wide results and their limitations: Clinical and demographic metadata were provided uncurated, with the amount varying by source and participant.

The CDR3 has 15 amino acids, counting the end cysteine and phenylalanine. Left in the record is the CDR3 DNA by itself, 45 bases read in frame from the first base. CDR1 and CDR2 (SGHTA, FQGNSA) derive from the germline V gene. V and J lose 0 bases and 6 bases, and a span of 15 bases separates them. Each collaborating institution followed its own protocols to collect whole blood in K2EDTA tubes. For TCRbeta analysis, collaborators shipped samples as frozen whole blood, isolated PBMCs, or DNA extracted from either of those sample types. Details on this clone: It has no known antigen specificity. One base away there is no much larger clone; base qualities are not given.

The immunoSEQ Assay, a bias-controlled multiplex PCR, was used to amplify TCRbeta CDR3 regions from genomic DNA. From the authors' description of their analysis: The number of nucleated cells in each sample was estimated from the amplification of reference gene primers within the assay. To quantify the absolute abundance of each unique TCRbeta CDR3 rearrangement, sequence reads were collapsed and filtered. For each sample, productive Simpson clonality was calculated as the square root of Simpson's diversity index across productive rearrangements. TCRdb carries this immuneACCESS record with in-frame sequences only. Its versions omit some clonotypes, under half of them owing to an unresolved V gene in the studies checked, with the rest unexplained. The DNA was the basis for D and trimming; V, J and clone size are from that table. The sample data list some 150,000 clones, and approximately 80% of these were observed just once. The ten biggest clones cover about 5% of the sample.

Sequencing input: peripheral blood. The receptor was isolated from a woman in her forties or fifties with acute or convalescent COVID-19. The sequence links TRBV7-2 to TRBJ2-7; the D region possibly corresponds to TRBD2 (6 bases align). The DNA sequence is TGTGCCAGCAGCTTAGCGCCGGCCGTGGAGGGCGAGCAGTACTTC. Its amino acids are CASSLAPAVEGEQYF.